Detailed here is one TCR beta chain. Its target is not known. Method: immunoSEQ multiplex PCR; TCRdb's copy keeps in-frame clones and lacks some. The sample comprises about 120,000 clones, around 85% of which are singletons, and approximately 8.5% rests with the top ten. The sample belongs to a study of T cell responses to AZD1222 COVID-19 vaccine. Study results and limitations: Breadth and depth of Spike-specific TCRs rose after two AZD1222 doses.

This TCR was recovered from an adult in good health. The source material was peripheral blood, sampled on day 0 of AZD1222 vaccination.

The CDR3 region has the DNA TGTGCCAGCCCCCCTGGACGTGAAAGGGGCTACAATGAGCAGTTCTTC. Encoded protein: CASPPGRERGYNEQFF. The J gene is TRBJ2-1, the V gene TRBV28; tentatively, D is TRBD1 (5 bases). The CDR3 spans 16 residues. Germline V gene sequence: CDR1 MDHEN, CDR2 SYDVKM. The germline V and J ends were trimmed by 8 bases and 3 bases, with 20 bases remaining between them.